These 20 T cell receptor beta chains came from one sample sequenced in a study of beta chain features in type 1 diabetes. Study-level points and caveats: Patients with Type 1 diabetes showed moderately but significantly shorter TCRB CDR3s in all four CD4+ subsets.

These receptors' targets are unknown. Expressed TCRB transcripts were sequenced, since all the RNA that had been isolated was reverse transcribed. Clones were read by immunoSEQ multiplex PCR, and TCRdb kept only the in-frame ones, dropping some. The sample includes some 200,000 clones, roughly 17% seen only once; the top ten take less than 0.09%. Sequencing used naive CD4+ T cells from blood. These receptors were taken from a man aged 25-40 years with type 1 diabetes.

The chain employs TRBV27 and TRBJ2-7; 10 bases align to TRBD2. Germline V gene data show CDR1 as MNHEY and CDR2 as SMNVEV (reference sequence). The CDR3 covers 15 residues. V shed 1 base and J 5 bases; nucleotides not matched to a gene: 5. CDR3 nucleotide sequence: TGTGCCAGCAGTTTATTACCTAGCGGGAGCGACGAGCAGTACTTC. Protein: CASSLLPSGSDEQYF.

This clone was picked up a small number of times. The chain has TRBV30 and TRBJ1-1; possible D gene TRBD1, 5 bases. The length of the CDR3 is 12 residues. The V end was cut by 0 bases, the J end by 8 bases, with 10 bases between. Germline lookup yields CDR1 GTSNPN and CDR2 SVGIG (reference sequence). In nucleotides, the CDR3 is TGTGCCTGGAGTGTAGCGACAGCCGAAGCTTTCTTT. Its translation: CAWSVATAEAFF.

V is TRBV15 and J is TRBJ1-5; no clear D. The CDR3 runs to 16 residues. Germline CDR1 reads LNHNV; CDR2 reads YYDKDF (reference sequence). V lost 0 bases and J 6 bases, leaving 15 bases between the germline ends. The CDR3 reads CATSRDPAAGSQPQHF. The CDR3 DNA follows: TGTGCCACCAGCAGAGATCCGGCGGCAGGATCTCAGCCCCAGCATTTT.

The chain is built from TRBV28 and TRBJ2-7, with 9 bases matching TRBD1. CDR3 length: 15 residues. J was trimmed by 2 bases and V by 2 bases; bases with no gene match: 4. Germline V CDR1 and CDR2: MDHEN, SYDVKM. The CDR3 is CASSLPRTGAYEQYF. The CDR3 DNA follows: TGTGCCAGCAGTTTACCCCGGACAGGGGCCTACGAGCAGTACTTC.

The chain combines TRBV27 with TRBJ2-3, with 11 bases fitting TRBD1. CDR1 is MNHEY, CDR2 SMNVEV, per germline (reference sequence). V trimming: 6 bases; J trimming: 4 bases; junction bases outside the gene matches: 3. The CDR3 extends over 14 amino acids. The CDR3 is CASSRTGGADTQYF. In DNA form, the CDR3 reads TGTGCCAGCAGCCGGACAGGGGGCGCAGATACGCAGTATTTT.

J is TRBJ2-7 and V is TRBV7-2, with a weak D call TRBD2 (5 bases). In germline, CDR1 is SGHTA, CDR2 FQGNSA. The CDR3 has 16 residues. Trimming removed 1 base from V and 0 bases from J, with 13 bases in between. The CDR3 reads CASSLGGFLSSYEQYF. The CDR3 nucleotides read TGTGCCAGCAGCTTAGGCGGGTTTTTGAGCTCCTACGAGCAGTACTTC.

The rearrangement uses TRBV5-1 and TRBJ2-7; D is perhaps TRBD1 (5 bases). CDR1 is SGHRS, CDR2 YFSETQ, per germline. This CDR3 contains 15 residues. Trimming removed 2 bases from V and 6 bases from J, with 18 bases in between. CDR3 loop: CASSFPGPPVPEQYF. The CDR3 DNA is TGCGCCAGCAGCTTCCCAGGGCCACCAGTACCCGAGCAGTACTTC.

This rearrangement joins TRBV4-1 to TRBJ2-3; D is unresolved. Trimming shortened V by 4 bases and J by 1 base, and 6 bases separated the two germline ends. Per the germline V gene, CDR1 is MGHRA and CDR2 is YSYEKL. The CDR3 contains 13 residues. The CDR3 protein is CASSPRGTDTQYF. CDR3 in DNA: TGCGCCAGCAGCCCGCGTGGCACAGATACGCAGTATTTT.

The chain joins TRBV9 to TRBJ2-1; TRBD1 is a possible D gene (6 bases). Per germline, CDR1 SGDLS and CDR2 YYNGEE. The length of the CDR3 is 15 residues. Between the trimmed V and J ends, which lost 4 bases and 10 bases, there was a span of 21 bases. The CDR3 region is CASSYLGGTPGEQFF. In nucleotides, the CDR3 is TGTGCCAGCAGCTACCTAGGGGGTACGCCAGGGGAGCAGTTCTTC. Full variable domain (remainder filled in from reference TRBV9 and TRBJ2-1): DSGVTQTPKHLITATGQRVTLRCSPRSGDLSVYWYQQSLDQGLQFLIQYYNGEERAKGNILERFSAQQFPDLHSELNLSSLELGDSALYFCASSYLGGTPGEQFFGPGTRLTVL.

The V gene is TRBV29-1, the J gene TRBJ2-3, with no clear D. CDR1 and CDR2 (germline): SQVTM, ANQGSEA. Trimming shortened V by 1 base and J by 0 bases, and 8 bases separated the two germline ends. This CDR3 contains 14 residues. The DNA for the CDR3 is TGCAGCGTTGAAGGCAGACCTAGCACAGATACGCAGTATTTT. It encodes CSVEGRPSTDTQYF.

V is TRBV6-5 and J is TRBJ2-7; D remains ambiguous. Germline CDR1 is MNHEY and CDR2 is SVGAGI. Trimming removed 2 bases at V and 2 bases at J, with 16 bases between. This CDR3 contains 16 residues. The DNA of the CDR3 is TGTGCCAGCAGTTACGTTGGGCCTCGGACCCCCTACGAGCAGTACTTC. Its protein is CASSYVGPRTPYEQYF.

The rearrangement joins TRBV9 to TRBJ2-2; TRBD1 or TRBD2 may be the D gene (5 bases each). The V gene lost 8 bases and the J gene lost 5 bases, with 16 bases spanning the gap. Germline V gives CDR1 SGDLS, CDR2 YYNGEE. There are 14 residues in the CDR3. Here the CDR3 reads CASSRQPGTGELFF. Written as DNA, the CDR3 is TGTGCCAGTTCCAGACAGCCGGGGACCGGGGAGCTGTTTTTT.

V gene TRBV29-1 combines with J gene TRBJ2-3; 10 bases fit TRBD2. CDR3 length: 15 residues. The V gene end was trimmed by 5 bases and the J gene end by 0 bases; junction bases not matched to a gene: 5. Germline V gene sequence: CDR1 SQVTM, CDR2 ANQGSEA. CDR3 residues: CSVPPTSGSTDTQYF. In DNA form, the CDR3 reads TGCAGCGTTCCCCCGACTAGCGGGAGCACAGATACGCAGTATTTT.

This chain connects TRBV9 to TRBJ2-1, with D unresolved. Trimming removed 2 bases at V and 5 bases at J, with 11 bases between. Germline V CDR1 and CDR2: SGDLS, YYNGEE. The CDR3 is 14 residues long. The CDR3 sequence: CASSVDQENNEQFF. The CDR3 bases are TGTGCCAGCAGCGTTGATCAGGAGAACAATGAGCAGTTCTTC.

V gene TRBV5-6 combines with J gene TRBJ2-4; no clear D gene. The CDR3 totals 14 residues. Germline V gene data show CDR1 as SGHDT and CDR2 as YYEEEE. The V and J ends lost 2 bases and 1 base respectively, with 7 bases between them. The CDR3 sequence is CASSFLVAKNIQYF. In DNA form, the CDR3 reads TGTGCCAGCAGCTTTTTGGTTGCCAAAAACATTCAGTACTTC.

In nucleotides, the CDR3 is TGCGCCAGCAGCCAAGAGGGTTGGACTGAAGCTTTCTTT. Its protein product is CASSQEGWTEAFF. The V call is TRBV4-3, the J call TRBJ1-1; no definite D call. There are 13 residues in the CDR3. V lost 0 bases to trimming and J lost 5 bases, with 7 bases between them. Germline V gene sequence: CDR1 LGHNA, CDR2 YSLEER.

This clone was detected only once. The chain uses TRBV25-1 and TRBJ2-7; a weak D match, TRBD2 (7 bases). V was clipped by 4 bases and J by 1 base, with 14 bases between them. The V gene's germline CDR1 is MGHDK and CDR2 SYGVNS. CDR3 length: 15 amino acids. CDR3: CASSGYGGRSYEQYF. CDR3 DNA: TGTGCCAGCAGTGGTTACGGGGGGCGGTCCTACGAGCAGTACTTC.

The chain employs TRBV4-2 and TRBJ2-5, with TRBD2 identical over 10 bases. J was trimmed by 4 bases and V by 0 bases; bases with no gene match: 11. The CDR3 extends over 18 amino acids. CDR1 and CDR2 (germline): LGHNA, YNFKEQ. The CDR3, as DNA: TGTGCCAGCAGCCAAGATGTCGTGGCTAGCGGGAGTCTAGAGACCCAGTACTTC. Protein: CASSQDVVASGSLETQYF.

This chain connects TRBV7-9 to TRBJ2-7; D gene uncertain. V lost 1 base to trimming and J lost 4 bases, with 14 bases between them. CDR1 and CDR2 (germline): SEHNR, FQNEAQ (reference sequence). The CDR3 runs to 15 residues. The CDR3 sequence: CASSLVAQTQYEQYF. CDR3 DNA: TGTGCCAGCAGCTTAGTTGCCCAAACACAATACGAGCAGTACTTC.

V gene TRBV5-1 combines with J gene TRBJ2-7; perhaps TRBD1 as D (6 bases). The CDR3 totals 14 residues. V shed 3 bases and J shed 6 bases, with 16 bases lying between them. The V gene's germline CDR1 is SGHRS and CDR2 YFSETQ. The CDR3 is CASSSGDETAEQYF. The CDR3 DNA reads TGCGCCAGCAGCTCAGGGGATGAAACGGCCGAGCAGTACTTC.